Listed here are 27 T cell receptor beta chains from one sample, sequenced in a study of cytomegalovirus exposure and HLA in healthy donors. Here immunoSEQ multiplex PCR was the method, and the copy in TCRdb shows in-frame clones only, minus some. The sample lists approximately 150,000 clones; 80% to 90% were seen once. The sequenced sample consisted of PBMCs. These receptors were taken from a man aged 18 to 29 in good health and CMV-seropositive.

The genes are TRBV19 and TRBJ1-2; TRBD1 might be the D (5 bases). Germline CDR1 reads LNHDA; CDR2 reads SQIVND (reference sequence). Trimming shortened V by 6 bases and J by 7 bases, and 18 bases separated the two germline ends. The length of the CDR3 is 14 residues. CDR3 bases: TGTGCCAGTAGACAGGACCCACTGTTAGGTGGCTACACCTTC. Translation: CASRQDPLLGGYTF. Supplemented by reference TRBV19 and TRBJ1-2, the full variable domain reads DGGITQSPKYLFRKEGQNVTLSCEQNLNHDAMYWYRQDPGQGLRLIYYSQIVNDFQKGDIAEGYSVSREKKESFPLTVTSAQKNPTAFYLCASRQDPLLGGYTFGSGTRLTVV.

V and J are TRBV5-1 and TRBJ1-4; D is possibly TRBD1 (5 bases). The CDR3 is 13 residues long. Germline assignment: CDR1 SGHRS and CDR2 YFSETQ. Between the trimmed V and J ends, which lost 5 bases and 8 bases, there was a span of 13 bases. CDR3 in amino acids: CASRGGGEEKLFF. The CDR3 DNA reads as TGCGCCAGCAGAGGCGGGGGAGAAGAAAAACTGTTTTTT.

The V and J genes are TRBV4-1 and TRBJ1-1; no definite D call. This CDR3 contains 18 residues. Trimming stripped 0 bases from V and 3 bases from J, with 20 bases between. CDR1 is MGHRA and CDR2 is YSYEKL in the germline V gene. In DNA form, the CDR3 reads TGCGCCAGCAGCCAAGAATATTCGGGAACTGGGGTTGACACTGAAGCTTTCTTT. It specifies CASSQEYSGTGVDTEAFF.

V and J are TRBV30 and TRBJ1-3; 7 bases are shared with TRBD1. J was trimmed by 0 bases and V by 5 bases; bases with no gene match: 7. This CDR3 comprises 15 residues. Germline-derived CDR1 and CDR2 are GTSNPN and SVGIG (reference sequence). The CDR3 region is CAWAPGQTSGNTIYF. The CDR3 nucleotides are TGTGCCTGGGCTCCGGGACAGACCTCTGGAAACACCATATATTTT.

The gene calls are TRBV27 and TRBJ2-5, with 7 bases lining up with TRBD1. The CDR3 is 13 amino acids. V lost 6 bases and J lost 4; bases outside the gene matches: 5. The germline V gene encodes CDR1 MNHEY and CDR2 SMNVEV (reference sequence). The chain's CDR3 is CASRRTGRETQYF. In nucleotides, the CDR3 is TGTGCCAGCAGGCGGACAGGACGAGAGACCCAGTACTTC.

This clone was observed a handful of times. This chain uses TRBV4-1 with TRBJ1-1; D unclear. This CDR3 is built from 11 residues. Germline V CDR1 and CDR2: MGHRA, YSYEKL. V gave up 1 base and J gave up 11 bases, with 8 bases separating them. The CDR3 DNA reads as TGCGCCAGCAGCCAAGCGGGAAGGGCTTTCTTT. This gives the protein CASSQAGRAFF.

This clone occurred once. The chain combines TRBV5-5 with TRBJ1-2, with TRBD1 matching 8 bases. Germline-derived CDR1 and CDR2 are SGHKS and YYEKEE (reference sequence). J was trimmed by 3 bases and V by 2 bases; bases with no gene match: 6. This CDR3 is 15 amino acids long. The CDR3, as DNA: TGTGCCAGCAGCTTTGGGTCAGGGGGCTACTATGGCTACACCTTC. Its protein is CASSFGSGGYYGYTF.

The V and J genes are TRBV5-1 and TRBJ2-7; 12 bases match TRBD2. V gave up 0 bases and J gave up 6 bases; unmatched junction bases: 7. This CDR3 comprises 16 residues. From germline, CDR1 is SGHRS and CDR2 YFSETQ. CDR3 protein: CASSLAGLAGYGEQYF. The CDR3 DNA reads as TGCGCCAGCAGCTTGGCCGGACTAGCGGGGTATGGCGAGCAGTACTTC.

The chain combines TRBV4-2 with TRBJ2-1; the D gene is possibly TRBD2 (5 bases). Germline V gene data show CDR1 as LGHNA and CDR2 as YNFKEQ. The CDR3 loop spans 15 amino acids. The V end lost 0 bases, the J end lost 6 bases, and 12 bases lay between the germline ends. The DNA for the CDR3 is TGTGCCAGCAGCCAAGATATTGAGGGTTTCAATGAGCAGTTCTTC. Translation gives CASSQDIEGFNEQFF.

The CDR3 sequence is CASSLDPGLLYEQYF. Here the CDR3 DNA reads TGCGCCAGCAGCTTGGACCCGGGACTGCTCTACGAGCAGTACTTC. The chain combines TRBV5-1 with TRBJ2-7, with D possibly being TRBD2 (6 bases). Germline V CDR1 and CDR2: SGHRS, YFSETQ. V dropped 0 bases and J dropped 3 bases, with 13 bases sitting between them. The CDR3 contains 15 residues.

The V and J genes are TRBV9 and TRBJ2-7; D is unclear. Germline-derived CDR1 and CDR2 are SGDLS and YYNGEE. The CDR3 is made up of 14 amino acids. V was cut by 4 bases and J by 2 bases, with 13 bases left in between. In nucleotides, the CDR3 is TGTGCCAGCAGCCCCCGACGAGGCGCCTACGAGCAGTACTTC. It translates to CASSPRRGAYEQYF.

The CDR3 sequence: CASRTGGAEAFF. CDR3 in DNA: TGTGCCAGCCGCACGGGGGGGGCTGAAGCTTTCTTT. The chain has TRBV28 and TRBJ1-1, with a weak D call TRBD1 (5 bases). The V gene lost 8 bases and the J gene lost 6 bases, with 13 bases spanning the gap. This CDR3 region has 12 residues. Per germline, CDR1 MDHEN and CDR2 SYDVKM.

The V and J genes are TRBV12-5 and TRBJ2-1; 11 positions match TRBD2. The CDR3 totals 15 residues. V was clipped by 1 base and J by 7 bases; unmatched bases: 3. Germline CDR1 LGHNT, CDR2 FRNRAP. The DNA for the CDR3 is TGTGCTAGTGGTTTGGGGACTAGCGGGCGGAATGAGCAGTTCTTC. Encoded protein: CASGLGTSGRNEQFF.

The rearrangement uses TRBV6-1 and TRBJ2-5, with a possible D match to TRBD2 (6 bases). V lost 2 bases and J 4 bases, leaving 11 bases between the germline ends. CDR3 size: 14 residues. CDR1 and CDR2 from the germline V gene are MNHNS and SASEGT. The CDR3, as DNA: TGTGCCAGCAGTGAACAAAAGGGAGGAGAGACCCAGTACTTC. It translates to CASSEQKGGETQYF.

The V gene is TRBV7-9, the J gene TRBJ2-7; D remains unclear. The CDR3 is 12 residues long. Germline CDR1 SEHNR, CDR2 FQNEAQ (reference sequence). V shed 3 bases and J shed 3 bases, with 6 bases lying between them. CDR3 amino acids: CASSLLLYEQYF. The CDR3 DNA is TGTGCCAGCAGCTTGCTACTCTACGAGCAGTACTTC.

The chain carries TRBV7-3 and TRBJ2-3; D is perhaps TRBD2 (7 bases). Germline loops: CDR1 SGHTA, CDR2 FQGTGA. CDR3 length: 14 amino acids. Trimming removed 5 bases at V and 2 bases at J, with 11 bases between. The CDR3 sequence is CASSPAGATDTQYF. The DNA of the CDR3 is TGTGCCAGCAGCCCCGCGGGGGCCACAGATACGCAGTATTTT.

The rearrangement links TRBV7-8 to TRBJ2-1; 7 bases match TRBD1. After removal of 1 base from V and 5 bases from J, the junction contained 5 bases not matched to a gene. This CDR3 is built from 15 residues. Germline loops: CDR1 SGHVS, CDR2 FQNEAQ. Written as DNA, the CDR3 is TGTGCCAGCAGCTTAGTAGGGACAGAGAACAATGAGCAGTTCTTC. Residues: CASSLVGTENNEQFF.

The genes are TRBV6-5 and TRBJ2-7; weak D call: TRBD2 (6 bases). Trimming left V 6 bases short and J 2 bases short, with 20 bases between. Looked up from germline, CDR1 is MNHEY and CDR2 is SVGAGI. This CDR3 has 16 residues. The CDR3 coding sequence is TGTGCCAGCAGCTACCGCTTAGGCGGGGCCCCCTACGAGCAGTACTTC. The encoded protein is CASSYRLGGAPYEQYF.

The chain links TRBV5-4 to TRBJ1-1; D not certain. Per the germline V gene, CDR1 is SGHNT and CDR2 is YYREEE (reference sequence). The ends were cut back, 4 bases at V and 3 bases at J, with 10 bases in the middle. This CDR3 has 13 residues. CDR3 nucleotides: TGTGCCAGCAGCCTATGGTCGGACACTGAAGCTTTCTTT. This codes for CASSLWSDTEAFF.

The gene calls are TRBV5-8 and TRBJ1-5; 7 nucleotides agree with TRBD1. The CDR3 totals 14 residues. Germline CDR1 and CDR2: SGHTS and YDEGEE. V lost 4 bases and J lost 5; bases outside the gene matches: 6. CDR3 nucleotide sequence: TGTGCCAGCAGCACTGACAGGGTGGATCAGCCCCAGCATTTT. It is translated as CASSTDRVDQPQHF.

The chain employs TRBV28 and TRBJ1-2; no clear D gene. Trimming shortened V by 3 bases and J by 5 bases, and 7 bases separated the two germline ends. Germline loops: CDR1 MDHEN, CDR2 SYDVKM. The CDR3 runs 12 residues. The CDR3 coding sequence is TGTGCCAGCAGTTTGGGAGTTTATGGCTACACCTTC. Amino acids: CASSLGVYGYTF.

Written as DNA, the CDR3 is TGTGCCAGCAGGGCTAGCGGGGGGGCGACAGAGACCCAGTACTTC. Amino acids: CASRASGGATETQYF. This rearrangement joins TRBV27 to TRBJ2-5, with TRBD2 matching over 12 bases. Germline lookup yields CDR1 MNHEY and CDR2 SMNVEV (reference sequence). The CDR3 sequence is 15 residues long. With 6 bases clipped from V and 4 bases from J, the junction kept 6 bases outside the gene matches.

The DNA of the CDR3 is TGTGCCTGTGACCTACGGGGGAACACTGAAGCTTTCTTT. It is translated as CACDLRGNTEAFF. The V and J genes are TRBV30 and TRBJ1-1; D unresolved. CDR1 is GTSNPN, CDR2 SVGIG, per germline (reference sequence). The CDR3 loop spans 13 amino acids. V shed 6 bases and J shed 1 base, with 12 bases lying between them.

This chain uses TRBV6-7 with TRBJ1-2; D may be TRBD1 (6 bases). TRBV6-7 is flagged as an ORF with uncertain function. The CDR3 is 16 amino acids. Trimming removed 2 bases at V and 4 bases at J, with 17 bases between. CDR3 bases: TGTGCCAGCAGTTACCCCCGGGGCCCAGGGGTCTATGGCTACACCTTC. Protein sequence: CASSYPRGPGVYGYTF.

The chain links TRBV7-9 to TRBJ2-3, with 7 bases lining up with TRBD2. CDR1 is SEHNR and CDR2 is FQNEAQ in the germline V gene (reference sequence). The CDR3 is 16 residues long. V trimming: 3 bases; J trimming: 4 bases; junction bases outside the gene matches: 10. CDR3 in DNA: TGTGCCAGCAGCTTCCCCGAGACTAGCATTGCAGATACGCAGTATTTT. Translation: CASSFPETSIADTQYF. The variable domain in full, with the rest retrieved from reference TRBV7-9 and TRBJ2-3, is DTGVSQNPRHKITKRGQNVTFRCDPISEHNRLYWYRQTLGQGPEFLTYFQNEAQLEKSRLLSDRFSAERPKGSFSTLEIQRTEQGDSAMYLCASSFPETSIADTQYFGPGTRLTVL.

The chain joins TRBV15 to TRBJ1-2, with a weak D call TRBD1 (6 bases). Trimming took 0 bases from V and 7 from J, leaving 6 bases between them. Looked up from germline, CDR1 is LNHNV and CDR2 is YYDKDF (reference sequence). This CDR3 is built from 12 residues. This CDR3 reads CATSRETGGYTF. The CDR3 DNA is TGTGCCACCAGCAGAGAGACAGGTGGCTACACCTTC.

In DNA, the CDR3 is TGTGCCAGTAGTAGCAGGGAAGGGAGCACAGATACGCAGTATTTT. Translated: CASSSREGSTDTQYF. The V and J genes are TRBV19 and TRBJ2-3, with a tentative D call TRBD1 (5 bases). There are 15 residues in the CDR3. Trimming took 4 bases from V and 0 from J, leaving 11 bases between them. Germline lookup yields CDR1 LNHDA and CDR2 SQIVND (reference sequence).